A selection of T cell receptor beta chains follows, all from one sample in a study of T-cell memory formation after mild COVID-19. TCRdb called the 5' RACE reads again in MiXCR, with one record for every CDR3 protein. The data show 300,000 to 400,000 distinct CDR3 sequences, 20% to 25% seen once. The material sequenced was PBMCs or a T cell subset sorted from them (not recorded which). These receptors originate from an adult woman who had mild COVID-19 (a few samples of this study predate the infection). Cell type and time point are not known. CDR3s include the opening cysteine and the closing phenylalanine or tryptophan. Fields, in order: CDR3 DNA, CDR3 protein, D gene, clone size, CDR3 length, J gene, V gene. D genes are given only for firm matches. Size is omitted from some rows. Given values are once, few, many or a class for expanded clones.

DNA: TGCGCCAGCAGCCAATACACCGGGACAGTTGAAGCTTTCTTT
CDR3: CASSQYTGTVEAFF
D: TRBD1
size: .
length: 14
J: TRBJ1-1
V: TRBV4-1

DNA: TGTGCCAGCAGCCAACGGAGGAGCGAACAGGGGGCGTGGGCAGATACGCAGTATTTT
CDR3: CASSQRRSEQGAWADTQYF
D: TRBD1
size: few
length: 19
J: TRBJ2-3
V: TRBV14

DNA: TGTGCCAGCAGCCACCGCCCTCTAGCGGGGCTCCCAAGAGAGCAGTTCTTC
CDR3: CASSHRPLAGLPREQFF
D: TRBD2
size: many
length: 17
J: TRBJ2-1
V: TRBV14

DNA: TGCGCCAGTCACCTTCGGCAGGCCACTGAAGCTTTCTTT
CDR3: CASHLRQATEAFF
D: .
size: .
length: 13
J: TRBJ1-1
V: TRBV5-1

DNA: TGTGCCACCAGTGATTTCCGGACGGACCAGCCCCAGCATTTT
CDR3: CATSDFRTDQPQHF
D: .
size: .
length: 14
J: TRBJ1-5
V: TRBV24-1

DNA: TGTGCCAGTAGTATTGCCGGTGCAGATACGCAGTATTTT
CDR3: CASSIAGADTQYF
D: .
size: many
length: 13
J: TRBJ2-3
V: TRBV19

DNA: TGCAGTGCTACGGTACCGGGACTCCCTAATGAGCAGTTCTTC
CDR3: CSATVPGLPNEQFF
D: .
size: .
length: 14
J: TRBJ2-1
V: TRBV20-1

DNA: TGTGCCAGCAGCTTTACTAGTTCTCCCGGCGAGACCCAGTACTTC
CDR3: CASSFTSSPGETQYF
D: .
size: .
length: 15
J: TRBJ2-5
V: TRBV7-2

DNA: TGCAGTGTGGCGGGAGGGGCGTACGAGCAGTACTTC
CDR3: CSVAGGAYEQYF
D: TRBD2
size: .
length: 12
J: TRBJ2-7
V: TRBV20-1

DNA: TGTGCCAGCAGCTCCAGGGGGCCCTACAATGAGCAGTTCTTC
CDR3: CASSSRGPYNEQFF
D: TRBD1
size: few
length: 14
J: TRBJ2-1
V: TRBV7-2

DNA: TGTGCCAGCAGTTCACTTGGGGCGCCACGGGGCGGTCAGCCCCAGCATTTT
CDR3: CASSSLGAPRGGQPQHF
D: .
size: .
length: 17
J: TRBJ1-5
V: TRBV27

DNA: TGTGCCAGCAGCTCCGCCTCACGGAGGTACGAGCAGTACTTC
CDR3: CASSSASRRYEQYF
D: .
size: few
length: 14
J: TRBJ2-7
V: TRBV7-6

DNA: TGCGCCAGCAGCCAAGATGTCTACCGGGGCTATAATTCACCACTCCACTTT
CDR3: CASSQDVYRGYNSPLHF
D: .
size: .
length: 17
J: TRBJ1-6
V: TRBV4-3

DNA: TGTGCCAGCAGTCAAAGAGGTAGGGCCCGGGATAGCAATCAGCCCCAGCATTTT
CDR3: CASSQRGRARDSNQPQHF
D: .
size: .
length: 18
J: TRBJ1-5
V: TRBV6-2/TRBV6-3

DNA: TGCGCCAGCAGCCAAGGCGCAGGTCTCTACGAGCAGTACTTC
CDR3: CASSQGAGLYEQYF
D: .
size: few
length: 14
J: TRBJ2-7
V: TRBV4-1

DNA: TGTGCCAGCAGTTACCCCGGGAATCAGCCCCAGCATTTT
CDR3: CASSYPGNQPQHF
D: .
size: few
length: 13
J: TRBJ1-5
V: TRBV6-5

DNA: TGTGCCTGGAGCGACTTCCCTGGGGCCAACGTCCTGACTTTC
CDR3: CAWSDFPGANVLTF
D: .
size: .
length: 14
J: TRBJ2-6
V: TRBV30

DNA: TGTGCCAGCAGTCGACTAGGAGGTACAGGGACGGGCGGCTACACCTTC
CDR3: CASSRLGGTGTGGYTF
D: .
size: .
length: 16
J: TRBJ1-2
V: TRBV6-2/TRBV6-3

DNA: TGTGCCAGCAGCGTCAGGGCGCGGACCTCCTACAATGAGCAGTTCTTC
CDR3: CASSVRARTSYNEQFF
D: .
size: .
length: 16
J: TRBJ2-1
V: TRBV3-1

DNA: TGCGCCAGCAGCCAAGAAGGGTGGGGGGCGCATGGAAACACCATATATTTT
CDR3: CASSQEGWGAHGNTIYF
D: .
size: .
length: 17
J: TRBJ1-3
V: TRBV4-1

DNA: TGTGCCAGCAGCTTACGGACAGGGGGCCTCACCGGGGAGCTGTTTTTT
CDR3: CASSLRTGGLTGELFF
D: TRBD1
size: many
length: 16
J: TRBJ2-2
V: TRBV13

DNA: TGTGCCAGCAGCCCTATTTGGGTGGTTAACACTGAAGCTTTCTTT
CDR3: CASSPIWVVNTEAFF
D: .
size: .
length: 15
J: TRBJ1-1
V: TRBV12-3/TRBV12-4

DNA: TGTGCCAGCAGTGGCTGGGGGGGACATCAGCCCCAGCATTTT
CDR3: CASSGWGGHQPQHF
D: .
size: .
length: 14
J: TRBJ1-5
V: TRBV2

DNA: TGTGCCAGTAGTATTTTTATCGTCGGCCCAACTAATGAAAAACTGTTTTTT
CDR3: CASSIFIVGPTNEKLFF
D: .
size: few
length: 17
J: TRBJ1-4
V: TRBV19

DNA: TGTGCCAGCAGCTTGGTAGGGGGGGGCAGGCAGCCCCAGCATTTT
CDR3: CASSLVGGGRQPQHF
D: .
size: many
length: 15
J: TRBJ1-5
V: TRBV12-3/TRBV12-4

DNA: TGTGCCAGCAGTTACTCGAGGGTCACGGGAAGAAGCACAGATACGCAGTATTTT
CDR3: CASSYSRVTGRSTDTQYF
D: .
size: .
length: 18
J: TRBJ2-3
V: TRBV6-2/TRBV6-3

DNA: TGTGCCAGCAGCCAGTCGGGACAGGGTAATTCACCCCTCCACTTT
CDR3: CASSQSGQGNSPLHF
D: TRBD1
size: few
length: 15
J: TRBJ1-6
V: TRBV7-3

DNA: TGTGCCAGCAGCTCGACGACGTCGAGCACAGATACGCAGTATTTT
CDR3: CASSSTTSSTDTQYF
D: .
size: .
length: 15
J: TRBJ2-3
V: TRBV6-2/TRBV6-3

DNA: TGTGCCAGCAGTAACCCCTTCGGGGGGGACAATGAGCAGTTCTTC
CDR3: CASSNPFGGDNEQFF
D: TRBD2
size: few
length: 15
J: TRBJ2-1
V: TRBV12-3/TRBV12-4

DNA: TGTGCCAGCAGTTTAAGGGGTAGCGATTCACCCCTCCACTTT
CDR3: CASSLRGSDSPLHF
D: .
size: .
length: 14
J: TRBJ1-6
V: TRBV12-3/TRBV12-4

DNA: TGTGCCAGCAGCCAAGGTCCAGGCATGGCTTTCTTT
CDR3: CASSQGPGMAFF
D: .
size: few
length: 12
J: TRBJ1-1
V: TRBV3-1

DNA: TGCAGTGCTAGAGTGACAGGGAGTGACACTGAAGCTTTCTTT
CDR3: CSARVTGSDTEAFF
D: TRBD1
size: many
length: 14
J: TRBJ1-1
V: TRBV20-1

DNA: TGTGCCAGACTCCCTGCCTACGAGCAGTACTTC
CDR3: CARLPAYEQYF
D: .
size: .
length: 11
J: TRBJ2-7
V: TRBV6-5

DNA: TGTGCCAGCAGCGTGGGGGGACTAGCGAATGAGCAGTTCTTC
CDR3: CASSVGGLANEQFF
D: TRBD2
size: .
length: 14
J: TRBJ2-1
V: TRBV9

DNA: TGTGCCAGCGGGGTGGACATCCGATTGGGGACTGAAGCTTTCTTT
CDR3: CASGVDIRLGTEAFF
D: .
size: few
length: 15
J: TRBJ1-1
V: TRBV7-2

DNA: TGCGCCAGCAGCGCTGGACAGGGTGGGAGCAATCAGCCCCAGCATTTT
CDR3: CASSAGQGGSNQPQHF
D: TRBD1
size: .
length: 16
J: TRBJ1-5
V: TRBV5-1

DNA: TGTGCCAGTAGTACACAAAGGGGAACGACCGGGGAGCTGTTTTTT
CDR3: CASSTQRGTTGELFF
D: .
size: few
length: 15
J: TRBJ2-2
V: TRBV19

DNA: TGTGCCAGCAGTCCCGGGGCCGGCGCTGAAGCTTTCTTT
CDR3: CASSPGAGAEAFF
D: .
size: .
length: 13
J: TRBJ1-1
V: TRBV12-3/TRBV12-4

DNA: TGTGCCAGCAGTTTAGCAGCGACAGGTTTCTTGAACACTGAAGCTTTCTTT
CDR3: CASSLAATGFLNTEAFF
D: .
size: few
length: 17
J: TRBJ1-1
V: TRBV12-3/TRBV12-4

DNA: TGTGCCAGCAGTGCGTTTCTGGAGATCGAGCAGTACTTC
CDR3: CASSAFLEIEQYF
D: .
size: .
length: 13
J: TRBJ2-7
V: TRBV2

DNA: TGTGCCAGCAGTCCCTTGGGCACTAGGGGCGAGCAGTACTTC
CDR3: CASSPLGTRGEQYF
D: .
size: .
length: 14
J: TRBJ2-7
V: TRBV12-3/TRBV12-4

DNA: TGTGCCAGCAGGGCCTCCGGGACAGGTCCTGGAAACACCATATATTTT
CDR3: CASRASGTGPGNTIYF
D: TRBD1
size: .
length: 16
J: TRBJ1-3
V: TRBV6-6

DNA: TGCGCCAGCAGCCAAGTCTGGGCTAGCGGGGACCAAGAGACCCAGTACTTC
CDR3: CASSQVWASGDQETQYF
D: TRBD2
size: .
length: 17
J: TRBJ2-5
V: TRBV4-1

DNA: TGTGCCAGCAGTTTAATCCGGACAGACTACACCTTC
CDR3: CASSLIRTDYTF
D: .
size: .
length: 12
J: TRBJ1-2
V: TRBV12-3/TRBV12-4

DNA: TGTGCCATCAGTGAGGGGGGCAATTCACCCCTCCACTTT
CDR3: CAISEGGNSPLHF
D: .
size: few
length: 13
J: TRBJ1-6
V: TRBV10-3

DNA: TGTGCCAGCAGCCAAGACAGGGGTGAGAATGAAGCTTTCTTT
CDR3: CASSQDRGENEAFF
D: TRBD1
size: few
length: 14
J: TRBJ1-1
V: TRBV13

DNA: TGTGCCAGTAGAATGAGACCCGCCTACGAGCAGTACTTC
CDR3: CASRMRPAYEQYF
D: .
size: few
length: 13
J: TRBJ2-7
V: TRBV27

DNA: TGTGCCAGCAGCTCCTTCGGCTTAAACAATGAGCAGTTCTTC
CDR3: CASSSFGLNNEQFF
D: .
size: few
length: 14
J: TRBJ2-1
V: TRBV7-9

DNA: TGTGCCACCAGTGATCCGACAGGGGACCAAGAGACCCAGTACTTC
CDR3: CATSDPTGDQETQYF
D: TRBD1
size: .
length: 15
J: TRBJ2-5
V: TRBV24-1

DNA: TGTGCCAGCAGTTACTCCCAGAATCAGCCCCAGCATTTT
CDR3: CASSYSQNQPQHF
D: .
size: few
length: 13
J: TRBJ1-5
V: TRBV6-2/TRBV6-3

DNA: TGCGCCAGCAGCCAATTCCTAGCGGGAGGGGGCAATGAGCAGTTCTTC
CDR3: CASSQFLAGGGNEQFF
D: TRBD2
size: many
length: 16
J: TRBJ2-1
V: TRBV4-3

DNA: TGCAGTGCCCCAGCAATGACAGGGACCTACGAGCAGTACTTC
CDR3: CSAPAMTGTYEQYF
D: TRBD1
size: .
length: 14
J: TRBJ2-7
V: TRBV20-1

DNA: TGTGCCAGCAGTTGGGGACAGGGTCTATTCACCGGGGAGCTGTTTTTT
CDR3: CASSWGQGLFTGELFF
D: TRBD1
size: few
length: 16
J: TRBJ2-2
V: TRBV12-3/TRBV12-4

DNA: TGCGCCAGCAGACAGGGGTCGGGGAATGAGCAGTTCTTC
CDR3: CASRQGSGNEQFF
D: TRBD1
size: .
length: 13
J: TRBJ2-1
V: TRBV5-1

DNA: TGTGCCAGCAGTGAGACAGGGGGGAGTCAGCCCCAGCATTTT
CDR3: CASSETGGSQPQHF
D: TRBD1
size: few
length: 14
J: TRBJ1-5
V: TRBV6-5

DNA: TGCAGTGCTAGAGATTTACGGGAAAAACTGTTTTTT
CDR3: CSARDLREKLFF
D: .
size: few
length: 12
J: TRBJ1-4
V: TRBV20-1

DNA: TGTGCCAGCAGGGGCGGACCCGACACAGATACGCAGTATTTT
CDR3: CASRGGPDTDTQYF
D: .
size: .
length: 14
J: TRBJ2-3
V: TRBV9

DNA: TGTGCCAGCAGCCAGATGACAGGGGCGGAGACCCAGTACTTC
CDR3: CASSQMTGAETQYF
D: TRBD1
size: .
length: 14
J: TRBJ2-5
V: TRBV3-1

DNA: TGTGCCAGCAGCCTACAGGAGACTGAAGCTTTCTTT
CDR3: CASSLQETEAFF
D: .
size: few
length: 12
J: TRBJ1-1
V: TRBV7-9